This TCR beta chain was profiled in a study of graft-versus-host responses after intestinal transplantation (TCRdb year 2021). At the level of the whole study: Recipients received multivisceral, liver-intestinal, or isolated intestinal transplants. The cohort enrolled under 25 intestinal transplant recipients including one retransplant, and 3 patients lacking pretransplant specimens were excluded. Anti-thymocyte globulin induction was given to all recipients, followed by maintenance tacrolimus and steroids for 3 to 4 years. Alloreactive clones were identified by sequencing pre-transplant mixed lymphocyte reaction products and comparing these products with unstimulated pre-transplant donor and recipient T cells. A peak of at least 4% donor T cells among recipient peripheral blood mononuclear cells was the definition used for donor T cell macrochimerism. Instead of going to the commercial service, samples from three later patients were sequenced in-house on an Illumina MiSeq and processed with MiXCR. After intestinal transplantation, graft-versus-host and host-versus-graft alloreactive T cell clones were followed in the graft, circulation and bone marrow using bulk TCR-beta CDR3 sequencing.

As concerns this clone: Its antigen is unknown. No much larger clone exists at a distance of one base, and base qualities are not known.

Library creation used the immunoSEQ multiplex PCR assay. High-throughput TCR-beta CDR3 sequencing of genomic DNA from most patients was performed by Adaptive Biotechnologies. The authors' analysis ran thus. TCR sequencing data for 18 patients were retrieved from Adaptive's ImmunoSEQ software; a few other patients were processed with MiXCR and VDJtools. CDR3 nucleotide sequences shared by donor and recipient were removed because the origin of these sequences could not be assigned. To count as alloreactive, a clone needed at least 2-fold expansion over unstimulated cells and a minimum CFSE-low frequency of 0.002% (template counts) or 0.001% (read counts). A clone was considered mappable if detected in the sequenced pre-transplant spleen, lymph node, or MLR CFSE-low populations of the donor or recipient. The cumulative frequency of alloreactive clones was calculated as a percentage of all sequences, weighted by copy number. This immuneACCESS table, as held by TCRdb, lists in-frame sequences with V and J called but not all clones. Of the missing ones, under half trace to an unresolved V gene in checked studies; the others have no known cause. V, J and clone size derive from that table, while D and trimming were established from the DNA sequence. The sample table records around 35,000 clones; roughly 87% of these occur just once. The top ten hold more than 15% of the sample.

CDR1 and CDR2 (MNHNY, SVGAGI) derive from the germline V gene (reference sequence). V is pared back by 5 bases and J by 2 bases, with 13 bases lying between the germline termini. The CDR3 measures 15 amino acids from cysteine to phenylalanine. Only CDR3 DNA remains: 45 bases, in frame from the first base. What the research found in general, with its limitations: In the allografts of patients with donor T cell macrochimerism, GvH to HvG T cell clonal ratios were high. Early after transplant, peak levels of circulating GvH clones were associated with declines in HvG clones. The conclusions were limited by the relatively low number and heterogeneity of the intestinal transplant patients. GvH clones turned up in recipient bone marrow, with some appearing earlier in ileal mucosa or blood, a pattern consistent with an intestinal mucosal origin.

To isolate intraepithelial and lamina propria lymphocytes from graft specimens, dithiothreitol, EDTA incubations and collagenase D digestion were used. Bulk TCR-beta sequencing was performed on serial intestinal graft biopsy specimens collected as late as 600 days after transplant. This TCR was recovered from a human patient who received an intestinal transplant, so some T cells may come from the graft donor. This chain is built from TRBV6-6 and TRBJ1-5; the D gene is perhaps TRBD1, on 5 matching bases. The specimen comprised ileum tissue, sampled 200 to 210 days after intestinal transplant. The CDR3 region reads CASSDTGMGNQPQHF. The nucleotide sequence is TGTGCCAGCAGTGATACAGGTATGGGCAATCAGCCCCAGCATTTT.